The present T cell receptor (beta chain) was sequenced within a study of T-cell memory formation after mild COVID-19. Germline CDR1 DFQATT, CDR2 SNEGSKA (reference sequence). This CDR3 contains 14 residues. The germline V and J ends were trimmed by 3 bases and 6 bases, with 17 bases remaining between them. Findings and limits, study-wide: While clones contracting from day 15 to 85 were balanced between CD4 and CD8, later expanders leaned CD4+.

TCRalpha and TCRbeta libraries used 5'RACE with constant-segment primers and UMIs. MiXCR, applied by TCRdb to the 5' RACE reads, yields one record per CDR3 protein. Among approximately 290,000 distinct CDR3 sequences listed, approximately 15% were seen once. This clonotype was detected many times. Its specificity is not known. Sequencing input: PBMCs or a T cell subset sorted from them (not recorded which). The receptor was derived from a man aged 18 to 30 who had mild COVID-19 (a few samples of this study predate the infection). Cell type and time point are not known. The gene calls are TRBV20-1 and TRBJ1-1, with D possibly TRBD1 on 5 matching bases. The CDR3 loop is CSARQGLAVPEAFF. CDR3 DNA: TGCAGTGCTAGGCAGGGATTGGCGGTCCCTGAAGCTTTCTTT.